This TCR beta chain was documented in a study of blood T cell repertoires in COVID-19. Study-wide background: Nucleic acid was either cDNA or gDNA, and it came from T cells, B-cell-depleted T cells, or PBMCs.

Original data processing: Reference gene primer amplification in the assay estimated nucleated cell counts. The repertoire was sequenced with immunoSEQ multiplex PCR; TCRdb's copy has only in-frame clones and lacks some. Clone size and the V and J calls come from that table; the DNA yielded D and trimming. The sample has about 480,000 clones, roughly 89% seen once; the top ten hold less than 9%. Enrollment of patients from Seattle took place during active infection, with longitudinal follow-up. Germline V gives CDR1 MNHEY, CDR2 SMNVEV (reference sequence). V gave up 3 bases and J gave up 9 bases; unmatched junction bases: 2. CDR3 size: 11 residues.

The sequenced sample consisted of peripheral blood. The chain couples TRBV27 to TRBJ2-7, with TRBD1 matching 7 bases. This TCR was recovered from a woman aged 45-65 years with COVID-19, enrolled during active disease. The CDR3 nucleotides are TGTGCCAGCAGTTTGCGGACAGGGCAGTACTTC. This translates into CASSLRTGQYF.